This TCR beta chain originates from a study of T cells in Graves' hyperthyroidism and ophthalmopathy. Overall study findings and caveats: A model using 13 V-J features told ophthalmopathy apart from stable hyperthyroidism.

This clonotype has just a few counts. Its antigen is undetermined. The TCR beta CDR3 regions underwent amplification using RNA transcripts as the source. An initial round of RT-PCR targeting the TCR CDR3 relied on the HTBI primer set. Each CDR3 protein is one row after TCRdb ran MiXCR on the multiplex PCR reads. The table shows around 200,000 distinct CDR3 sequences, with around 17% occurring only once. Calling Graves' hyperthyroidism stable meant ophthalmopathy did not progress within 18 months. Each diagnosis was grounded in clinical symptoms, serum thyroxine and TRAb, thyroid ultrasound, and orbital computed tomography. V was cut by 8 bases and J by 9 bases, with 26 bases left in between. This CDR3 has 16 residues. Germline lookup yields CDR1 MNHNS and CDR2 SASEGT.

Sample: blood. The chain employs TRBV6-1 and TRBJ2-1, with D unresolved. The sequence came from a man aged 35 to 55 with Graves' hyperthyroidism. The CDR3 DNA is TGTGCCAGCCGTAAGTCGACCTTTTTGGTTTTTAGTGAGCAGTTCTTC. This encodes CASRKSTFLVFSEQFF.